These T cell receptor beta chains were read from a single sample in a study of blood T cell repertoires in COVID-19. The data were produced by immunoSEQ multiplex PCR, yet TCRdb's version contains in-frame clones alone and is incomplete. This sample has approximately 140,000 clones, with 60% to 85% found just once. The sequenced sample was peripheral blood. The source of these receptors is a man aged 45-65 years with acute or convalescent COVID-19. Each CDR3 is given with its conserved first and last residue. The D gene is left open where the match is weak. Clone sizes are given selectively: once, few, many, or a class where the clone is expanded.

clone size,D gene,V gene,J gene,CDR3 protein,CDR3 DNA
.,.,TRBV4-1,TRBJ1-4,CASSQAGTGNEKLFF,TGCGCCAGCAGCCAAGCGGGCACAGGGAATGAAAAACTGTTTTTT
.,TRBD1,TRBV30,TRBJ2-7,CAWSFKGTGDYEQYF,TGTGCCTGGAGTTTTAAGGGGACAGGGGACTACGAGCAGTACTTC
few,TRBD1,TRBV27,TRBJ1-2,CASLAPGQGEGYTF,TGTGCCAGCCTAGCCCCGGGACAGGGTGAGGGCTACACCTTC
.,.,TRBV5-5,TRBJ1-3,CASSLSSSGENTIYF,TGTGCCAGCAGCTTGAGTTCCTCAGGGGAAAACACCATATATTTT
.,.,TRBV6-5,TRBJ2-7,CASTNDRFLYEQYF,TGTGCCAGCACTAATGACAGGTTCCTCTACGAGCAGTACTTC
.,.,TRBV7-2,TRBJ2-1,CASSQYGSYNEQFF,TGTGCCAGCAGCCAATACGGGTCTTACAATGAGCAGTTCTTC
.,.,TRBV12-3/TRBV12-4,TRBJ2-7,CASTSRVTYEQYF,TGTGCCAGCACCTCGAGGGTGACCTACGAGCAGTACTTC
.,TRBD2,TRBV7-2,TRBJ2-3,CASSFPSSRGLAFGGQYF,TGTGCCAGCAGCTTCCCTTCATCCCGAGGACTAGCGTTTGGTGGGCAGTATTTT
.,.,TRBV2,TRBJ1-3,CASSDGSSGNTIYF,TGTGCCAGCAGTGACGGGAGCTCTGGAAACACCATATATTTT
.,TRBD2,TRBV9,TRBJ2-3,CASSERDYTDTQYF,TGTGCCAGCAGCGAGAGGGACTACACAGATACGCAGTATTTT
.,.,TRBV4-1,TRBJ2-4,CASSQGNLAKNIQYF,TGCGCCAGCAGCCAAGGAAACTTAGCCAAAAACATTCAGTACTTC
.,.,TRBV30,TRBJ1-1,CAWSGQAPNTEAFF,TGTGCCTGGAGTGGTCAGGCGCCTAACACTGAAGCTTTCTTT
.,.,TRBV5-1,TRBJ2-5,CASSQVAETQYF,TGCGCCAGCAGCCAAGTCGCGGAGACCCAGTACTTC
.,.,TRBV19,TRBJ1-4,CASSTLGSEKLFF,TGTGCCAGTAGCACCCTAGGCTCGGAAAAACTGTTTTTT
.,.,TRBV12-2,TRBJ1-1,CASRLPRGQLEAFF,TGTGCAAGTCGCTTACCTAGGGGACAACTCGAAGCTTTCTTT
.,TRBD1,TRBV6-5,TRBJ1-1,CASSPLVGQVEAFF,TGTGCCAGCAGTCCCCTCGTAGGACAGGTTGAAGCTTTCTTT
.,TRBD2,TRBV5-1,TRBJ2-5,CASSKEGGEETQYF,TGCGCCAGCAGCAAAGAGGGAGGGGAAGAGACCCAGTACTTC
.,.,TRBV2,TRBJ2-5,CASSYRVQETQYF,TGTGCCAGCAGTTACCGGGTCCAAGAGACCCAGTACTTC
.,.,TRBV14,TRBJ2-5,CASSQTTGVWTQYF,TGTGCCAGCAGCCAGACGACAGGTGTTTGGACCCAGTACTTC
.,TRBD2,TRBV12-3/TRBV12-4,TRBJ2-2,CASSFSRGVELFF,TGTGCCAGCAGTTTTTCGCGGGGGGTTGAGCTGTTTTTT
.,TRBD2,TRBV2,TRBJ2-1,CASSEGRRAGSYNEQFF,TGTGCCAGCAGTGAAGGAAGGCGAGCGGGGAGCTACAATGAGCAGTTCTTC
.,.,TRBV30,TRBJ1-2,CAWSVRQGINYGYTF,TGTGCCTGGAGTGTACGTCAGGGGATTAACTATGGCTACACCTTC
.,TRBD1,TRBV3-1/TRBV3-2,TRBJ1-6,CASSQSSGWTGWNSPLHF,TGTGCCAGCAGCCAATCCAGCGGGTGGACAGGGTGGAATTCACCCCTCCACTTT
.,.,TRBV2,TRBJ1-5,CASSAASGQHF,TGTGCCAGCAGTGCAGCTTCGGGCCAGCATTTT
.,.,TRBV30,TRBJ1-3,CAWSVGQMSGNTIYF,TGTGCCTGGAGTGTTGGACAGATGAGTGGAAACACCATATATTTT
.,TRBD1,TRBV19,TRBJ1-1,CASRIQGGTEAFF,TGTGCCAGTAGGATACAGGGGGGCACTGAAGCTTTCTTT
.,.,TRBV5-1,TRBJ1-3,CASSTPSGNTIYF,TGCGCCAGCAGCACACCCTCTGGAAACACCATATATTTT
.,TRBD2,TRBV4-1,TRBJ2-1,CASSTSVAGGPNEQFF,TGCGCCAGCAGCACTTCGGTAGCGGGGGGGCCGAATGAGCAGTTCTTC
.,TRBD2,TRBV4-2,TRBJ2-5,CASSPRLAGGMETQYF,TGTGCCAGCAGCCCCCGACTAGCGGGGGGTATGGAGACCCAGTACTTC
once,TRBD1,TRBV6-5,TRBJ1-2,CASIRTGANYGYTF,TGTGCCAGCATACGGACAGGAGCTAACTATGGCTACACCTTC
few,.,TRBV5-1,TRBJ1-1,CASSLAPGNTEAFF,TGCGCCAGCAGCTTGGCCCCGGGGAACACTGAAGCTTTCTTT
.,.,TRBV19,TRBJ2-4,CASRPNRKAKNIQYF,TGTGCCAGCCGCCCAAACAGGAAGGCCAAAAACATTCAGTACTTC
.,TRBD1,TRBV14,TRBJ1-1,CASSRKQGYTEAFF,TGTGCCAGCAGCCGGAAACAGGGGTACACTGAAGCTTTCTTT
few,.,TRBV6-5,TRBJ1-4,CASSLDRQNEKLFF,TGTGCCAGCAGCCTAGACAGACAGAATGAAAAACTGTTTTTT
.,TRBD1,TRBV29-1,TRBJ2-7,CSGKTGVYEQYF,TGCAGCGGGAAAACAGGGGTCTACGAGCAGTACTTC
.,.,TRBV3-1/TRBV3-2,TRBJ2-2,CASGDLGTGELFF,TGTGCCAGTGGGGACTTGGGCACCGGGGAGCTGTTTTTT
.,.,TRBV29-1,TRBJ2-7,CSVEDRRGSYEQYF,TGCAGCGTTGAAGATCGGAGGGGATCCTACGAGCAGTACTTC
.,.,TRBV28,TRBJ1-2,CASSLGQGRYYGYTF,TGTGCCAGCAGTTTGGGGCAGGGAAGGTACTATGGCTACACCTTC
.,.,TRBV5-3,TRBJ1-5,CAIREPQHF,TGTGCCATTCGGGAGCCCCAGCATTTT
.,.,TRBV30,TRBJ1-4,CAWGQLRDEKLFF,TGTGCCTGGGGACAGCTCAGGGATGAAAAACTGTTTTTT
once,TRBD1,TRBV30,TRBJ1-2,CAWKKSRTGYGYTF,TGTGCCTGGAAGAAATCCCGGACAGGTTATGGCTACACCTTC
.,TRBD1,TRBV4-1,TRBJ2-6,CASSHQGRGGISGANVLTF,TGCGCCAGCAGCCACCAGGGGAGAGGGGGCATCTCTGGGGCCAACGTCCTGACTTTC
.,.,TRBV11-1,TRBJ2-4,CASSLGASQNIQYF,TGTGCCAGCAGCTTAGGGGCCAGCCAAAACATTCAGTACTTC